These 30 T cell receptor beta chains came from one sample sequenced in a study of blood T cells in healthy people across ages. Then a second PCR, running about 7 to 11 cycles, was carried out with a sample-barcoded 5' primer and a J-beta primer mix. From the 5' RACE reads, TCRdb called clonotypes with MiXCR, one entry per CDR3 protein. Of around 800,000 distinct CDR3 sequences in the sample, under 30% were seen once. A further study also used this sample, focusing on T cells of mothers and their children.

Sequencing used blood. The receptors come from a boy younger than 18 in good health.

The chain links TRBV5-6 to TRBJ2-1, with 8 bases aligning to TRBD2. Near its end, the DNA agrees better with TRBJ2-5, so the J call may be wrong. The germline V gene encodes CDR1 SGHDT and CDR2 YYEEEE. The length of the CDR3 is 16 residues. The CDR3 is CASSRGFSGGQETQYF. Written as DNA, the CDR3 is TGTGCCAGCAGCCGAGGCTTCTCGGGGGGGCAGGAGACCCAGTACTTC.

This clonotype was detected only once. The chain recombines TRBV9 with TRBJ2-3; perhaps TRBD2 as D (5 bases). This CDR3 is 14 amino acids long. The V gene lost 3 bases and the J gene lost 6 bases, with 14 bases spanning the gap. In germline, CDR1 is SGDLS, CDR2 YYNGEE. The CDR3 region is CASSALGLGDTQYF. CDR3 nucleotide sequence: TGTGCCAGCAGCGCACTTGGACTTGGGGATACGCAGTATTTT.

A single count supports this clonotype. The chain carries TRBV20-1 and TRBJ2-1; D may match TRBD1 or TRBD2 (6 bases each). The end of the DNA is better explained by TRBJ2-7, so the J call may be wrong. Germline V gives CDR1 DFQATT, CDR2 SNEGSKA (reference sequence). This CDR3 region has 14 residues. CDR3 amino acids: CSALRGPSSYEQYF. The DNA for the CDR3 is TGCAGTGCCCTTCGGGGGCCGAGCTCCTACGAGCAGTACTTC.

The DNA of the CDR3 is TGTGCCACCAGCAGAGATCGATCGACCGACGAGCAGTACTTC. This gives the protein CATSRDRSTDEQYF. The chain uses TRBV15 and TRBJ2-7, with D unresolved. This CDR3 is built from 14 residues. Between the trimmed V and J ends, which lost 0 bases and 5 bases, there was a span of 11 bases. CDR1 is LNHNV, CDR2 YYDKDF, per germline (reference sequence).

This chain uses TRBV28 with TRBJ2-5, with 8 positions matching TRBD1. CDR1 is MDHEN and CDR2 is SYDVKM in the germline V gene. The J segment lost 5 bases and the V segment lost 5 bases, leaving 13 bases of the junction unmatched. The CDR3 runs to 16 residues. CDR3 protein: CASSAYTTGGIETQYF. The CDR3 nucleotides read TGTGCCAGCAGTGCCTACACAACAGGGGGGATCGAGACCCAGTACTTC.

The V gene is TRBV6-5, the J gene TRBJ1-1, with D possibly being TRBD1 (5 bases). Germline V lookup: CDR1 MNHEY, CDR2 SVGAGI. There are 14 residues in the CDR3. Trimming stripped 6 bases from V and 6 bases from J, with 17 bases between. The CDR3 nucleotides read TGTGCCAGCAGCCCCACCGGGGGGTGGGCTGAAGCTTTCTTT. As protein: CASSPTGGWAEAFF.

The rearrangement joins TRBV7-2 to TRBJ2-5; 7 nucleotides align to TRBD2. The V gene end was trimmed by 3 bases and the J gene end by 5 bases; junction bases not matched to a gene: 6. The germline V gene has CDR1 SGHTA and CDR2 FQGNSA. The CDR3 covers 14 residues. In DNA form, the CDR3 reads TGTGCCAGCAGCTTTGGCGGGAGTGGCGAGACCCAGTACTTC. Its protein product is CASSFGGSGETQYF.

This clonotype has just a few counts. V usage is TRBV6-5 and J usage is TRBJ2-6, with TRBD2 matching over 12 bases. Germline values: CDR1 MNHEY, CDR2 SVGAGI. Germline trimming cut 1 base from V and 0 bases from J; bases unmatched to any gene: 4. The CDR3 covers 19 residues. CDR3 protein: CASSYLLAGGSSGANVLTF. The CDR3 region has the DNA TGTGCCAGCAGTTACTTACTAGCGGGGGGAAGCTCTGGGGCCAACGTCCTGACTTTC.

The chain has TRBV18 and TRBJ1-1; possibly TRBD1 for D (5 bases). This CDR3 has 17 residues. The V gene's germline CDR1 is KGHSH and CDR2 LQKENI. Trimming took off 1 base at V and 5 bases at J, with 20 bases between the two ends. The CDR3 is CASSPRDAAGMSTEAFF. The CDR3 DNA sequence: TGTGCCAGCTCACCACGGGATGCCGCAGGGATGAGTACTGAAGCTTTCTTT.

V usage is TRBV7-2 and J usage is TRBJ1-1, with D hard to call. In germline, CDR1 is SGHTA, CDR2 FQGNSA. The CDR3 has 14 residues. Trimming left V 0 bases short and J 3 bases short, with 8 bases between. CDR3 DNA: TGTGCCAGCAGCTTAGCCAGGACGTACACTGAAGCTTTCTTT. It yields the protein CASSLARTYTEAFF.

Turning to this clonotype: It is likely a read error: a sequence one base away is far more abundant. The rearrangement links TRBV5-1 to TRBJ2-5, with D maybe TRBD2 (6 bases). The V gene's germline CDR1 is SGHRS and CDR2 YFSETQ. This CDR3 spans 13 amino acids. In nucleotides, the CDR3 is TGCGCCAGCAGCCCCGGGACTCAAGAGACCCGGTACTTC. Its protein product is CASSPGTQETRYF. The complete variable domain, with remaining parts taken from reference TRBV5-1 and TRBJ2-5, reads KAGVTQTPRYLIKTRGQQVTLSCSPISGHRSVSWYQQTPGQGLQFLFEYFSETQRNKGNFPGRFSGRQFSNSRSEMNVSTLELGDSALYLCASSPGTQETRYFGPGTRLLVL.

In this sample, this clonotype turned up a few times. This chain joins TRBV18 and TRBJ1-2, with D unresolved. Trimming cost V 4 bases and J 5 bases, with 8 bases left between them. The length of the CDR3 is 12 residues. CDR1 and CDR2 from the germline V gene are KGHSH and LQKENI. The CDR3 reads CASSLKQYGYTF. The CDR3 DNA reads as TGTGCCAGCTCACTGAAACAATATGGCTACACCTTC.

This clonotype was detected only a few times. The V and J genes are TRBV2 and TRBJ2-5, with D possibly TRBD2 on 6 matching bases. CDR1 and CDR2 from the germline V gene are SNHLY and FYNNEI. The V end lost 5 bases, the J end lost 2 bases, and 18 bases lay between the germline ends. The CDR3 has 16 amino acids. The CDR3 protein is CASSQERLGWQETQYF. DNA of the CDR3: TGTGCCAGCAGTCAAGAGCGACTAGGGTGGCAAGAGACCCAGTACTTC.

CDR3 nucleotide sequence: TGTGCCATCAGCCTTGGTGCGGGGTCGATTGGCAATGAGCAGTTCTTC. This codes for CAISLGAGSIGNEQFF. The chain has TRBV10-3 and TRBJ2-1, with a possible D match to TRBD2 (6 bases). There are 16 residues in the CDR3. Germline V CDR1 and CDR2: ENHRY, SYGVKD. V lost 6 bases and J lost 6, with 21 bases in between.

V usage is TRBV29-1 and J usage is TRBJ2-5, with D perhaps matching TRBD1 or TRBD2 (5 bases each). The end of the DNA is better explained by TRBJ2-1, so the J call may be wrong. CDR1 is SQVTM and CDR2 is ANQGSEA in the germline V gene. The CDR3 spans 12 residues. The CDR3 coding sequence is TGCAGCGCCAGGGACCCCTACAATGAGCAGTTCTTC. This translates into CSARDPYNEQFF.

Only a few counts were recorded for this clonotype. The chain couples TRBV4-1 to TRBJ2-2; 7 nucleotides line up with TRBD1. After removal of 1 base from V and 6 bases from J, the junction contained 2 bases not matched to a gene. The CDR3 has 14 amino acids. Germline V gene sequence: CDR1 MGHRA, CDR2 YSYEKL. CDR3 nucleotides: TGCGCCAGCAGCCAAGGGACAGGTCCCGGGGAGCTGTTTTTT. It encodes CASSQGTGPGELFF.

The chain uses TRBV7-2 and TRBJ2-3; 8 nucleotides match TRBD2. The germline gives CDR1 SGHTA, CDR2 FQGNSA. The CDR3 totals 16 residues. After removal of 4 bases from V and 6 bases from J, the junction contained 12 bases not matched to a gene. CDR3 loop: CASSSRGGLGMDTQYF. CDR3 bases: TGTGCCAGCAGCTCCCGGGGGGGACTCGGCATGGATACGCAGTATTTT.

This chain links TRBV7-2 with TRBJ2-1; 10 nucleotides line up with TRBD2. Germline values: CDR1 SGHTA, CDR2 FQGNSA. V dropped 5 bases and J dropped 10; count of bases not matched to a gene: 11. The CDR3 length is 15 residues. CDR3 coding DNA: TGTGCCAGCAGCCAACTGAGCGGGGGGGCCAGCGAGCAGTTCTTC. Its protein product is CASSQLSGGASEQFF. Using reference TRBV7-2 and TRBJ2-1 for the parts outside the CDR3, the full variable domain is GAGVSQSPSNKVTEKGKDVELRCDPISGHTALYWYRQSLGQGLEFLIYFQGNSAPDKSGLPSDRFSAERTGGSVSTLTIQRTQQEDSAVYLCASSQLSGGASEQFFGPGTRLTVL.

The chain links TRBV18 to TRBJ2-7, with 8 bases identical to TRBD2. In germline, CDR1 is KGHSH, CDR2 LQKENI. The CDR3 sequence is 15 residues long. The trim removed 8 bases at V and 5 bases at J, leaving 14 bases unmatched. CDR3 protein: CASLPLPGLENEQYF. CDR3 nucleotides: TGTGCCAGCCTTCCCCTTCCGGGACTAGAAAACGAGCAGTACTTC.

This clonotype was picked up a small number of times. The chain uses TRBV9 and TRBJ2-5; 9 positions match TRBD1. The J call is in doubt because the DNA end fits TRBJ2-1 better. The CDR3 extends over 16 amino acids. CDR1 is SGDLS, CDR2 YYNGEE, per germline. The CDR3 sequence: CASSVSPTGGHNEQFF. Here the CDR3 DNA reads TGTGCCAGCAGCGTAAGTCCCACAGGGGGCCACAATGAGCAGTTCTTC.

The table lists this clonotype with a few counts. The V call is TRBV4-2, the J call TRBJ2-5; D is possibly TRBD1 or TRBD2 (5 bases each). The CDR3 has 15 residues. The germline V and J ends were trimmed by 0 bases and 5 bases, with 13 bases remaining between them. Germline V gives CDR1 LGHNA, CDR2 YNFKEQ. CDR3 protein: CASSQDRGEGETQYF. DNA of the CDR3: TGTGCCAGCAGCCAAGATAGGGGTGAGGGGGAGACCCAGTACTTC.

This clonotype was picked up many times. V and J are TRBV20-1 and TRBJ2-7, with D possibly being TRBD2 (7 bases). CDR3 length: 13 amino acids. Germline CDR1 and CDR2: DFQATT and SNEGSKA (reference sequence). V lost 7 bases and J 5 bases, leaving 18 bases between the germline ends. The CDR3 DNA reads as TGCAGTGGTACTGGGGGGGGGGCCAACGAGCAGTACTTC. Translating gives CSGTGGGANEQYF.

The V call is TRBV20-1, the J call TRBJ2-3; D remains unclear. Germline V CDR1 and CDR2: DFQATT, SNEGSKA (reference sequence). This CDR3 is 15 amino acids long. Trimming left V 0 bases short and J 1 base short, with 11 bases between. CDR3 sequence (DNA): TGCAGTGCTAGAGATTCCGGGCTCGGCACAGATACGCAGTATTTT. It codes for CSARDSGLGTDTQYF.

The rearrangement links TRBV10-2 to TRBJ1-4; D call uncertain. Germline CDR1 and CDR2: WSHSY and SAAADI. The CDR3 length is 12 residues. V was trimmed by 7 bases and J by 7 bases, leaving 10 bases between them. The CDR3 nucleotides are TGCGCCAGCAAGGATGGCGGTGAAAAACTGTTTTTT. Translated: CASKDGGEKLFF.

The chain employs TRBV7-9 and TRBJ2-5, with 9 positions matching TRBD1. CDR1 and CDR2 from the germline V gene are SEHNR and FQNEAQ (reference sequence). The CDR3 consists of 15 residues. V shed 4 bases, J shed 4 bases, and the junction held 7 bases outside the gene matches. Written as DNA, the CDR3 is TGTGCCAGCAGCTCCGGACAGGGGAGGGGAGAGACCCAGTACTTC. This encodes CASSSGQGRGETQYF.

V is TRBV7-2 and J is TRBJ1-1, with D possibly being TRBD1 (6 bases). V gave up 11 bases and J gave up 1 base, with 11 bases separating them. There are 12 residues in the CDR3. Germline CDR1 is SGHTA and CDR2 is FQGNSA. CDR3 loop: CAERGGNTEAFF. CDR3 bases: TGTGCCGAGAGGGGGGGGAACACTGAAGCTTTCTTT.

This clonotype has only a few counts. The chain is built from TRBV30 and TRBJ2-2, with D perhaps TRBD1 (6 bases). CDR1 GTSNPN and CDR2 SVGIG come from the germline V gene (reference sequence). Trimming left V 1 base short and J 4 bases short, with 10 bases between. This CDR3 spans 14 amino acids. For the CDR3, the DNA is TGTGCCTGGAGTGACAGGGTTACCACCGGGGAGCTGTTTTTT. Residues: CAWSDRVTTGELFF.

This clonotype was recorded many times. The V and J genes are TRBV14 and TRBJ2-7; TRBD2 agrees at 8 bases. The CDR3 spans 14 residues. The V gene's germline CDR1 is SGHDN and CDR2 FVKESK. V lost 4 bases to trimming and J lost 3 bases; unmatched junction nucleotides: 5. The CDR3 protein is CASSPGGESYEQYF. CDR3 DNA sequence: TGTGCCAGCAGCCCGGGGGGGGAGAGCTACGAGCAGTACTTC.

This clonotype has ten or more counts. J is TRBJ1-2 and V is TRBV20-1; 7 bases fit TRBD1. This CDR3 has 13 residues. V shed 5 bases and J 4 bases; nucleotides not matched to a gene: 7. CDR1 and CDR2 (germline): DFQATT, SNEGSKA (reference sequence). The CDR3 protein is CSAPGQAGYGYTF. In nucleotides, the CDR3 is TGCAGTGCTCCTGGACAGGCGGGCTATGGCTACACCTTC.

A few counts support this clonotype. The chain employs TRBV9 and TRBJ2-7; no clear D. V gave up 2 bases and J gave up 0 bases, with 9 bases separating them. CDR1 is SGDLS, CDR2 YYNGEE, per germline. The CDR3 spans 14 residues. CDR3 sequence (DNA): TGTGCCAGCAGCGTGTCCGGATTCTCCTACGAGCAGTACTTC. Its translation: CASSVSGFSYEQYF.